This paragraph covers one TCR beta chain sequence. The V gene's germline CDR1 is SGHRS and CDR2 YFSETQ. The CDR3 is 16 residues long. The junction had 8 bases not matched to a gene; V was cut back by 4 bases and J by 7 bases. The data derive from a study of cytomegalovirus exposure and HLA in healthy donors. 13 Jbeta primers and 60 Vbeta primers were used for the PCR. Profiled with immunoSEQ multiplex PCR; TCRdb holds only in-frame clones, not every one. The sample holds about 130,000 clones, over 60% seen once. The sequencing sample was made of PBMCs. This sequence originates from a woman in her thirties or forties in good health and CMV-seropositive. The chain recombines TRBV5-1 with TRBJ2-1; TRBD2 matches at 13 bases. This chain's CDR3 is CASSRMTSGRRNEQFF. The CDR3, as DNA: TGCGCCAGCAGCCGTATGACTAGCGGGAGGAGGAATGAGCAGTTCTTC.